This T cell receptor beta chain comes out of a study of monozygotic twins with inflammatory bowel disease. Study results and limitations: Lower TCRbeta diversity (inverse Simpson) was seen in IBD patients than in healthy co-twins.

Skipping T cell sorting, the study isolated total RNA directly from whole blood. From its re-call of the 5' RACE reads, TCRdb lists each CDR3 protein once, without DNA. This table holds about 440,000 distinct CDR3 sequences. Germline V gives CDR1 SGHTA, CDR2 FQGTGA. The CDR3 has 13 residues. About this clonotype: Its antigen is not identified.

This receptor was obtained from a human donor with ulcerative colitis or Crohn's disease, or a healthy co-twin of an affected twin (not recorded which). The sample consisted of blood. The rearrangement uses TRBV7-3 and TRBJ2-1; no DNA is available, so the TRBD1 call from TCRdb remains unchecked. This CDR3 reads CASSFGTGGEQFF.